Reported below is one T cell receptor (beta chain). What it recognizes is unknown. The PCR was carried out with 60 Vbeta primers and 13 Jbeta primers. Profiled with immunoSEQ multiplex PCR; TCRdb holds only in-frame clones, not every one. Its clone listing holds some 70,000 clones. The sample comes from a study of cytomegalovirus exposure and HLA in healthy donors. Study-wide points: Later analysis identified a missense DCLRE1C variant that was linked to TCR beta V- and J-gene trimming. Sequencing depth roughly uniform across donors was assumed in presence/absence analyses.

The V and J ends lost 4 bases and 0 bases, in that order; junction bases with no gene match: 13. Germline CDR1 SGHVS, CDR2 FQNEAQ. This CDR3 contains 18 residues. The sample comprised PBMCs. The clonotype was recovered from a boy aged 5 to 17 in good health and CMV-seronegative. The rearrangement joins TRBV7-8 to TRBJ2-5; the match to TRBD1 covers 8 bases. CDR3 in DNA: TGTGCCAGCAGCTACCGTACTTCGGGGACAGGAGACCAAGAGACCCAGTACTTC. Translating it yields CASSYRTSGTGDQETQYF.